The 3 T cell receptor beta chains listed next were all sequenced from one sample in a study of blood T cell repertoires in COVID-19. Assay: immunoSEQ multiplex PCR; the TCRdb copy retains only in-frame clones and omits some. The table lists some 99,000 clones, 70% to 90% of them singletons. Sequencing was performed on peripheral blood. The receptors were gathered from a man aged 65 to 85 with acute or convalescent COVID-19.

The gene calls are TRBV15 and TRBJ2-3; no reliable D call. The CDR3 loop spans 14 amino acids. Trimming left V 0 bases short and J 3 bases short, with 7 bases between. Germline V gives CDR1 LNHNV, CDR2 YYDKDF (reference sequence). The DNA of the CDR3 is TGTGCCACCAGCAGAGATCTTTTGACAGATACGCAGTATTTT. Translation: CATSRDLLTDTQYF.

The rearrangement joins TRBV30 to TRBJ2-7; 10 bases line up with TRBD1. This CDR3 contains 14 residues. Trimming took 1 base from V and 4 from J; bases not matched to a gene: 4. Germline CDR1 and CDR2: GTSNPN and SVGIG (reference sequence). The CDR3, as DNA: TGTGCCTGGAGTGCGGGACAGGGGTGGTACGAGCAGTACTTC. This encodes CAWSAGQGWYEQYF.

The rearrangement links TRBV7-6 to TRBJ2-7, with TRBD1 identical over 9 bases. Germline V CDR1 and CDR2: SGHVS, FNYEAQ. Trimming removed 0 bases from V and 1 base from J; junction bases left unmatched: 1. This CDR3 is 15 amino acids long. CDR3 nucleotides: TGTGCCAGCAGCTTAGCAGGGACAGGGTCCTACGAGCAGTACGTC. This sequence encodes CASSLAGTGSYEQYV.